The TCR beta chain described here comes from a study of T cells in localized non-small cell lung cancer. Study outcomes and limitations: Appearance in adjacent lung was seen for a median roughly 56 of the top 100 tumor clones. Blood T cell density predicted longer survival; adjacent-lung clonality, shorter. Heterogeneity remains possible, as sequencing covered one tumor region only.

This table comes from immunoSEQ multiplex PCR, and its TCRdb copy is limited to in-frame clones, with some not included. The sample lists approximately 1,000 clones, under 30% seen once, with about 12% in the top ten. The table lists this clone with a few counts. Its antigen is still unknown. The CDR3 is 15 residues long. The chain links TRBV1 to TRBJ1-2; TRBD1 was called by the table and not checked on the DNA. TRBV1 is deemed a pseudogene. The clonotype was recovered from a male donor aged 60 or older with stage I squamous cell lung carcinoma. The sequenced sample was lung tumor tissue, obtained before any cancer treatment. CDR3 bases: TGCGCCAGCAGCCCGGGCACAGGGGGACTTTATGGCTACACCTTC. This encodes CASSPGTGGLYGYTF.